This T cell receptor beta chain was profiled in a study of T-cell memory formation after mild COVID-19. Trimming took off 0 bases at V and 1 base at J, with 8 bases between the two ends. This CDR3 has 15 amino acids. Germline CDR1 is SGDLS and CDR2 is YYNGEE. TCRdb analysed the 5' RACE reads with MiXCR anew, one entry per CDR3 protein. The sample contains fewer than 60,000 distinct CDR3 sequences, 25% to 35% of which appear only once. This clonotype showed up just a few times. The chain is built from TRBV9 and TRBJ1-5, with D possibly matching TRBD1 (6 bases). The sample consisted of PBMCs or a T cell subset sorted from them (not recorded which). The source of this sequence is a man younger than 35 who had mild COVID-19 (a few samples of this study predate the infection). Cell type and time point are not known. The CDR3 loop reads CASSVAQGSNQPQHF. In DNA form, the CDR3 reads TGTGCCAGCAGCGTAGCCCAGGGGAGCAATCAGCCCCAGCATTTT.